Listed below are T cell receptor beta chains from one sample, sequenced in a study of blood T cell repertoires in COVID-19. Clones were sequenced by immunoSEQ multiplex PCR, and TCRdb holds only the in-frame ones, with some missing. The sample shows roughly 300,000 clones, over 75% of them seen only once. The material sequenced was peripheral blood. Source of these receptors: a woman aged 45-60 years who had recovered from COVID-19. Each CDR3 is given without its conserved first and last residue. A D gene is named only where the DNA matches it firmly. Some rows mark clone size as missing; the rest say once, few, many or name a class of expanded clone.

V gene: TRBV29-1
D gene: TRBD1
J gene: TRBJ1-3
clone size: -
CDR3 length: 12
CDR3 protein: SVEPGQGADTIY

V gene: TRBV11-2
D gene: TRBD1
J gene: TRBJ2-7
clone size: once
CDR3 length: 13
CDR3 protein: ASSFRDRGSYEQY

V gene: TRBV3-1/TRBV3-2
D gene: TRBD2
J gene: TRBJ2-1
clone size: few
CDR3 length: 11
CDR3 protein: ASSALGAGVAF

V gene: TRBV4-1
D gene: -
J gene: TRBJ1-1
clone size: -
CDR3 length: 11
CDR3 protein: ASSQQGRPEAF

V gene: TRBV7-2
D gene: TRBD1
J gene: TRBJ1-6
clone size: -
CDR3 length: 13
CDR3 protein: ASSLRTGGYSPLH

V gene: TRBV29-1
D gene: -
J gene: TRBJ1-2
clone size: once
CDR3 length: 11
CDR3 protein: SVEDREAGGYT

V gene: TRBV18
D gene: TRBD1
J gene: TRBJ1-4
clone size: -
CDR3 length: 11
CDR3 protein: ASSRGQDEKLF

V gene: TRBV11-2
D gene: TRBD1
J gene: TRBJ2-7
clone size: -
CDR3 length: 10
CDR3 protein: ASRLDRTEQY

V gene: TRBV5-1
D gene: -
J gene: TRBJ2-7
clone size: -
CDR3 length: 11
CDR3 protein: ASSLASGYEQY

V gene: TRBV5-1
D gene: TRBD1
J gene: TRBJ2-5
clone size: -
CDR3 length: 16
CDR3 protein: ASSLTGQGRPGQETQY

V gene: TRBV28
D gene: -
J gene: TRBJ2-1
clone size: -
CDR3 length: 12
CDR3 protein: ASSLDDYENEQF

V gene: TRBV6-4
D gene: TRBD2
J gene: TRBJ2-1
clone size: -
CDR3 length: 13
CDR3 protein: ASSWSSGSYNEQF

V gene: TRBV10-3
D gene: TRBD2
J gene: TRBJ2-3
clone size: -
CDR3 length: 14
CDR3 protein: AISESSGISTDTQY

V gene: TRBV24-1
D gene: -
J gene: TRBJ1-1
clone size: -
CDR3 length: 11
CDR3 protein: ATSDFSGIEAF

V gene: TRBV3-1/TRBV3-2
D gene: -
J gene: TRBJ1-2
clone size: -
CDR3 length: 13
CDR3 protein: ASSQDRGADYGYT

V gene: TRBV19
D gene: TRBD1
J gene: TRBJ1-2
clone size: -
CDR3 length: 12
CDR3 protein: ASSTGQALWGYT